The 21 T cell receptor beta chains in this list originate from one sample, sequenced in a study of OX40 agonist ivuxolimab in advanced cancers. The table came from immunoSEQ multiplex PCR; TCRdb's copy has only in-frame clones and leaves some out. The sample has tens of thousands of clones; 75% to 85% are singletons. Sequencing used CD4+ or CD8+ T cells sorted from blood, obtained in a trial of the OX40 agonist ivuxolimab. The receptors shown here come from an adult with an advanced solid tumor such as melanoma, head and neck, liver or kidney cancer.

The rearrangement links TRBV7-9 to TRBJ1-4; TRBD1 might be the D (5 bases). This CDR3 is 15 amino acids long. Per germline, CDR1 SEHNR and CDR2 FQNEAQ (reference sequence). V lost 5 bases and J 5 bases, leaving 15 bases between the germline ends. The CDR3 sequence: CASSPNGGVNEKLFF. The DNA for the CDR3 is TGTGCCAGCAGCCCTAACGGGGGGGTCAATGAAAAACTGTTTTTT. Looking up the rest from reference TRBV7-9 and TRBJ1-4 gives the full variable domain: DTGVSQNPRHKITKRGQNVTFRCDPISEHNRLYWYRQTLGQGPEFLTYFQNEAQLEKSRLLSDRFSAERPKGSFSTLEIQRTEQGDSAMYLCASSPNGGVNEKLFFGSGTQLSVL.

The rearrangement uses TRBV14 and TRBJ2-7; D might be TRBD2 (6 bases). The V end was cut by 3 bases, the J end by 3 bases, with 6 bases between. Germline loops: CDR1 SGHDN, CDR2 FVKESK. The CDR3 is made up of 12 amino acids. DNA for the CDR3: TGTGCCAGCAGCCAGGGGGGCTACGAGCAGTACTTC. It codes for CASSQGGYEQYF.

About this clone: A much larger clone lies a single base off, so this may be a read error. The same CDR3 can be traced to other DNA sequences in this sample. V and J are TRBV6-6 and TRBJ2-2; TRBD2 might be the D (6 bases). This CDR3 is 16 amino acids long. The germline CDR1 and CDR2 sequences are MNHNY and SVGAGI (reference sequence). In DNA form, the CDR3 reads TGTGCTAGCAGTTACGCCGGGACTTCGAACACCGGGGAGCTGTTTTTT. Translation: CASSYAGTSNTGELFF.

The J gene is TRBJ1-5, the V gene TRBV6-4; D is perhaps TRBD1 (5 bases). CDR3 length: 14 residues. V was shortened by 3 bases and J by 0 bases, with 6 bases between the two germline ends. Germline loops: CDR1 MRHNA, CDR2 SNTAGT. The CDR3 coding sequence is TGTGCCAGCAGTGAGACAGATAGCAATCAGCCCCAGCATTTT. This gives the protein CASSETDSNQPQHF.

The chain is built from TRBV27 and TRBJ2-1, with 7 bases lining up with TRBD1. Germline V gives CDR1 MNHEY, CDR2 SMNVEV (reference sequence). The ends lost 2 bases at V and 4 bases at J; junction bases unmatched: 11. The CDR3 is 17 residues long. The CDR3 sequence: CASSLSSTGWEYNEQFF. CDR3 nucleotides: TGTGCCAGCAGTTTAAGTTCGACAGGGTGGGAATACAATGAGCAGTTCTTC.

Only a few counts were recorded for this clone. The rearrangement uses TRBV27 and TRBJ2-5; 7 nucleotides agree with TRBD1. The ends lost 1 base at V and 0 bases at J; junction bases unmatched: 2. Germline V gene lookup returns CDR1 MNHEY and CDR2 SMNVEV (reference sequence). The CDR3 runs to 15 residues. The CDR3 DNA is TGTGCCAGCAGTTTATTTGGACAGGACCAAGAGACCCAGTACTTC. It yields the protein CASSLFGQDQETQYF.

This chain uses TRBV27 with TRBJ1-1; TRBD1 matches at 8 bases. J lost 5 bases, V lost 3 bases, and 5 bases had no gene match. The CDR3 contains 14 residues. Germline CDR1 and CDR2: MNHEY and SMNVEV (reference sequence). CDR3 loop: CASSFAQGGTEAFF. The DNA for the CDR3 is TGTGCCAGCAGTTTCGCACAGGGGGGGACTGAAGCTTTCTTT.

The chain uses TRBV5-1 and TRBJ2-1, with D perhaps TRBD2 (6 bases). V lost 5 bases and J 6 bases, leaving 12 bases between the germline ends. Germline CDR1 is SGHRS and CDR2 is YFSETQ. This CDR3 has 13 residues. The CDR3 DNA reads TGCGCCAGCAGTCGGGAGCGAGGCAATGAGCAGTTCTTC. This translates into CASSRERGNEQFF.

J is TRBJ1-4 and V is TRBV9; 9 bases map to TRBD1. Germline values: CDR1 SGDLS, CDR2 YYNGEE. The CDR3 extends over 15 amino acids. The J segment lost 7 bases and the V segment lost 3 bases, leaving 7 bases of the junction unmatched. Here the CDR3 DNA reads TGTGCCAGCAGCGGGTCCGGGACAGGGATTGAAAAACTGTTTTTT. Its protein product is CASSGSGTGIEKLFF.

The chain recombines TRBV21-1 with TRBJ1-1; the table's D call, TRBD1, was not checked against the DNA. TRBV21-1 is reported as a pseudogene. CDR3 size: 15 residues. DNA of the CDR3: TGTGCCAGCAGCAACGACAGGGGGCTGGTCACTGAAGCTTTCTTT. Translating gives CASSNDRGLVTEAFF.

The rearrangement joins TRBV14 to TRBJ2-7; D is ambiguous. Between the trimmed V and J ends, which lost 3 bases and 3 bases, there was a span of 12 bases. Germline V lookup: CDR1 SGHDN, CDR2 FVKESK. This CDR3 is 14 amino acids long. The CDR3 is CASSHRAYYYEQYF. The CDR3, as DNA: TGTGCCAGCAGCCATAGGGCATATTACTACGAGCAGTACTTC.

The CDR3 region has the DNA TGTGCCAGCAGCTCGGAGGGACAGGGGTGGGATGGCTACACCTTC. Amino acids: CASSSEGQGWDGYTF. The rearrangement links TRBV5-5 to TRBJ1-2; 10 positions agree with TRBD1. The J segment lost 6 bases and the V segment lost 3 bases, leaving 8 bases of the junction unmatched. CDR3 length equals 15 residues. Germline CDR1 and CDR2: SGHKS and YYEKEE (reference sequence).

The genes are TRBV5-1 and TRBJ1-1; D gene uncertain. The CDR3 has 14 amino acids. The V end was cut by 0 bases, the J end by 4 bases, with 10 bases between. Germline lookup yields CDR1 SGHRS and CDR2 YFSETQ. The CDR3 region has the DNA TGCGCCAGCAGCTTGGCACTGACTGCCACTGAAGCTTTCTTT. Residues: CASSLALTATEAFF.

This sequence joins TRBV19 and TRBJ1-2; D gene uncertain. The germline V gene encodes CDR1 LNHDA and CDR2 SQIVND (reference sequence). This CDR3 comprises 15 residues. The ends were cut back, 8 bases at V and 0 bases at J, with 16 bases in the middle. The CDR3 region is CASLDYPGTNYGYTF. CDR3 coding DNA: TGTGCCAGTCTAGACTACCCAGGCACTAACTATGGCTACACCTTC. The whole variable domain, remainder taken from reference TRBV19 and TRBJ1-2, is DGGITQSPKYLFRKEGQNVTLSCEQNLNHDAMYWYRQDPGQGLRLIYYSQIVNDFQKGDIAEGYSVSREKKESFPLTVTSAQKNPTAFYLCASLDYPGTNYGYTFGSGTRLTVV.

This clone was observed a single time. The rearrangement uses TRBV4-3 and TRBJ2-1; TRBD2 aligns across 11 bases. Germline CDR1 reads LGHNA; CDR2 reads YSLEER. The CDR3 loop spans 18 amino acids. V shed 0 bases and J 3 bases; nucleotides not matched to a gene: 7. The CDR3 nucleotides read TGCGCCAGCAGCCAAGATGGGGCTAGCGGGGGGCTCTACAATGAGCAGTTCTTC. It is translated as CASSQDGASGGLYNEQFF.

The chain uses TRBV25-1 and TRBJ2-2, with D perhaps matching TRBD1 (5 bases). Deletions cut 0 bases from V and 5 bases from J, with 16 bases between. The germline V gene encodes CDR1 MGHDK and CDR2 SYGVNS. The length of the CDR3 is 17 residues. CDR3 in DNA: TGTGCCAGCAGTGAATATTACAGGACCTACATGACCGGGGAGCTGTTTTTT. This codes for CASSEYYRTYMTGELFF.

V usage is TRBV27 and J usage is TRBJ2-7; D is possibly TRBD1 (5 bases). The length of the CDR3 is 13 residues. Trimming left V 3 bases short and J 5 bases short, with 11 bases between. CDR1 and CDR2 (germline): MNHEY, SMNVEV (reference sequence). CDR3 nucleotide sequence: TGTGCCAGCAGTTTTGCGGCAGGGCACGAGCAGTACTTC. Amino acids: CASSFAAGHEQYF.

V gene TRBV6-6 combines with J gene TRBJ2-7, with a tentative D call TRBD1 (6 bases). The CDR3 contains 13 residues. V was trimmed by 10 bases and J by 0 bases, leaving 13 bases between them. Germline V gives CDR1 MNHNY, CDR2 SVGAGI (reference sequence). CDR3 bases: TGTGCCACCCAGGGGCTAGACTCCTACGAGCAGTACTTC. Residues: CATQGLDSYEQYF.

The chain couples TRBV30 to TRBJ2-5; D gene ambiguous. Germline lookup yields CDR1 GTSNPN and CDR2 SVGIG (reference sequence). Trimming took off 2 bases at V and 1 base at J, with 8 bases between the two ends. There are 13 residues in the CDR3. The CDR3 loop reads CAWSSDSQETQYF. The DNA for the CDR3 is TGTGCCTGGAGTTCAGACTCCCAAGAGACCCAGTACTTC.

This clone is medium-sized by share. The chain employs TRBV25-1 and TRBJ1-1, with D possibly TRBD1 on 6 matching bases. The V and J ends lost 6 bases and 4 bases respectively, with 12 bases between them. The CDR3 has 13 amino acids. CDR1 is MGHDK, CDR2 SYGVNS, per germline. The CDR3 DNA follows: TGTGCCAGCAGCCGAGGGGGTTTCACTGAAGCTTTCTTT. Translated, it gives CASSRGGFTEAFF.

This sequence joins TRBV27 and TRBJ2-6; 8 bases are shared with TRBD1. CDR3 length equals 17 residues. The germline CDR1 and CDR2 sequences are MNHEY and SMNVEV (reference sequence). After removal of 4 bases from V and 2 bases from J, the junction contained 7 bases not matched to a gene. CDR3 sequence: CASSSDRGVAGANVLTF. In nucleotides, the CDR3 is TGTGCCAGCAGTTCCGACAGGGGAGTCGCTGGGGCCAACGTCCTGACTTTC.